One and the same sample provided the 11 T cell receptor beta chains below, sequenced in a study of blood T cell repertoires in COVID-19. Using immunoSEQ multiplex PCR, the repertoire was profiled, and TCRdb retains in-frame clones only, with some absent. Altogether about 140,000 clones are present, about 72% being singletons, with the ten largest covering over 9.5%. The sequencing sample was made of peripheral blood. These receptors came from a man aged 55 to 70 who had recovered from COVID-19.

The chain joins TRBV14 to TRBJ1-5; D is undetermined. The germline gives CDR1 SGHDN, CDR2 FVKESK. Trimming removed 1 base at V and 5 bases at J, with 6 bases between. The CDR3 spans 13 residues. CDR3 in DNA: TGTGCCAGCAGCCAAGGGGGAGATCAGCCCCAGCATTTT. The encoded protein is CASSQGGDQPQHF.

The chain combines TRBV19 with TRBJ1-5; D might be TRBD1 (5 bases). Deletions cut 5 bases from V and 1 base from J, with 12 bases between. Germline V gene sequence: CDR1 LNHDA, CDR2 SQIVND (reference sequence). This CDR3 is 15 amino acids long. The DNA of the CDR3 is TGTGCCAGTAGTTCCCTAGGACACAGCAATCAGCCCCAGCATTTT. Translation gives CASSSLGHSNQPQHF.

The rearrangement links TRBV6-2 or TRBV6-3 to TRBJ1-3, with D maybe TRBD1 (6 bases). There are 17 residues in the CDR3. CDR1 MNHEY and CDR2 SVGEGT come from the germline V gene. V lost 5 bases and J lost 0, with 17 bases in between. For the CDR3, the DNA is TGTGCCAGCAGTCATCTCCTGGACAGCCTCTCTGGAAACACCATATATTTT. Translated, it gives CASSHLLDSLSGNTIYF.

J is TRBJ2-2 and V is TRBV10-3, with D maybe TRBD2 (6 bases). The CDR3 length is 16 residues. Germline V gives CDR1 ENHRY, CDR2 SYGVKD. V was clipped by 4 bases and J by 6 bases, with 18 bases between them. The CDR3 nucleotides are TGTGCCATCAGTGGGGGGGACTCCAGAGTTCCCGGGGAGCTGTTTTTT. Translating it yields CAISGGDSRVPGELFF.

This clone appeared many times. The chain has TRBV19 and TRBJ2-1, with D perhaps TRBD1 (5 bases). The V gene's germline CDR1 is LNHDA and CDR2 SQIVND (reference sequence). The CDR3 covers 15 residues. V dropped 5 bases and J dropped 8 bases, with 19 bases sitting between them. The CDR3: CASSSRTNQGDEQFF. The DNA of the CDR3 is TGTGCCAGTAGTTCCCGGACAAACCAGGGCGATGAGCAGTTCTTC.

The chain couples TRBV5-5 to TRBJ2-5; 10 nucleotides line up with TRBD2. The CDR3 consists of 16 residues. Losses at the gene ends were 2 bases for V and 5 bases for J; bases not matched to a gene: 9. CDR1 and CDR2 from the germline V gene are SGHKS and YYEKEE (reference sequence). This chain's CDR3 is CASSLAGGNAYETQYF. The CDR3 DNA is TGTGCCAGCAGCTTAGCGGGGGGGAATGCTTATGAGACCCAGTACTTC.

In its sample, this clone was seen once. This chain uses TRBV28 with TRBJ2-2; 7 nucleotides agree with TRBD2. This CDR3 has 15 residues. Trimming cost V 7 bases and J 3 bases; bases outside gene matches: 8. CDR1 is MDHEN, CDR2 SYDVKM, per germline. The CDR3 DNA sequence: TGTGCCAGCAAATCTCGGACTAGGCACACCGGGGAGCTGTTTTTT. Encoded protein: CASKSRTRHTGELFF.

The chain joins TRBV30 to TRBJ1-4; unclear D gene. Trimming removed 0 bases from V and 4 bases from J, with 9 bases in between. The CDR3 runs 14 residues. Germline loops: CDR1 GTSNPN, CDR2 SVGIG (reference sequence). The CDR3 loop is CAWSVGRSNEKLFF. DNA for the CDR3: TGTGCCTGGAGTGTCGGTAGAAGTAATGAAAAACTGTTTTTT.

The chain joins TRBV7-9 to TRBJ2-7; D uncertain. The CDR3 totals 12 residues. CDR1 is SEHNR, CDR2 FQNEAQ, per germline (reference sequence). Trimming left V 5 bases short and J 2 bases short, with 7 bases between. The CDR3 reads CASSPPAYEQYF. The CDR3 nucleotides are TGTGCCAGCAGCCCCCCGGCCTACGAGCAGTACTTC.

The gene calls are TRBV19 and TRBJ1-6; 7 bases map to TRBD1. J lost 9 bases, V lost 3 bases, and 8 bases had no gene match. The CDR3 is 15 residues long. Germline V CDR1 and CDR2: LNHDA, SQIVND (reference sequence). The CDR3 DNA is TGTGCCAGTAGTATCCGACAGGGAGGTAGTTCACCCCTCCACTTT. This gives the protein CASSIRQGGSSPLHF.

The chain links TRBV28 to TRBJ1-5, with D possibly being TRBD1 (6 bases). This CDR3 spans 15 amino acids. The V gene's germline CDR1 is MDHEN and CDR2 SYDVKM. Trimming stripped 2 bases from V and 5 bases from J, with 13 bases between. CDR3 DNA sequence: TGTGCCAGCAGTTTAAGGGGGGGGATCGATCAGCCCCAGCATTTT. Amino acids: CASSLRGGIDQPQHF.